These T cell receptor beta chains were read from a single sample in a study of blood T cell repertoires in COVID-19. Only in-frame clones appear in the TCRdb table, and some are missing; sequencing was by immunoSEQ multiplex PCR. The table includes 100,000 or so clones, about four fifths detected once. Sequenced material: peripheral blood. Every receptor here comes from a woman aged 70-85 years with acute or convalescent COVID-19. CDR3s include the opening cysteine and the closing phenylalanine or tryptophan. Each record gives: J gene, V gene, clone size, D gene, CDR3 protein, CDR3 DNA. The D gene is left open where the match is weak. Some rows mark clone size as missing; the rest say once, few, many or name a class of expanded clone.

j_call: TRBJ2-5; v_call: TRBV6-1; clone_size: -; d_call: -; cdr3_aa: CASSEASLARETQYF; cdr3_nt: TGTGCCAGCAGTGAAGCTAGTTTAGCGAGGGAGACCCAGTACTTC
j_call: TRBJ1-2; v_call: TRBV10-3; clone_size: once; d_call: TRBD1; cdr3_aa: CAISESRQGEDYGYTF; cdr3_nt: TGTGCCATCAGTGAGTCGCGGCAGGGGGAAGACTATGGCTACACCTTC
j_call: TRBJ1-6; v_call: TRBV7-9; clone_size: -; d_call: -; cdr3_aa: CASSLETDYNSPLHF; cdr3_nt: TGTGCCAGCAGCTTAGAAACTGACTATAATTCACCCCTCCACTTT
j_call: TRBJ2-1; v_call: TRBV4-3; clone_size: -; d_call: TRBD1; cdr3_aa: CASSQGRGLYNEQFF; cdr3_nt: TGCGCCAGCAGCCAAGGCAGGGGGCTTTACAATGAGCAGTTCTTC
j_call: TRBJ2-3; v_call: TRBV28; clone_size: -; d_call: -; cdr3_aa: CASSLTGDTQYF; cdr3_nt: TGTGCCAGCAGCCTCACAGGGGATACGCAGTATTTT
j_call: TRBJ2-1; v_call: TRBV7-8; clone_size: -; d_call: TRBD2; cdr3_aa: CASSYREGLAGGYQFF; cdr3_nt: TGTGCCAGCAGCTATCGAGAAGGACTAGCGGGGGGTTATCAGTTCTTC
j_call: TRBJ2-3; v_call: TRBV5-8; clone_size: -; d_call: -; cdr3_aa: CASSLYQRSTDTQYF; cdr3_nt: TGTGCCAGCAGCTTGTATCAGCGATCCACAGATACGCAGTATTTT
j_call: TRBJ1-1; v_call: TRBV9; clone_size: once; d_call: -; cdr3_aa: CASSVRGGNTEAFF; cdr3_nt: TGTGCCAGCAGCGTAAGGGGGGGGAACACTGAAGCTTTCTTT
j_call: TRBJ1-1; v_call: TRBV30; clone_size: -; d_call: TRBD1; cdr3_aa: CAWRRQGSEAFF; cdr3_nt: TGTGCCTGGAGAAGACAGGGGAGTGAAGCTTTCTTT
j_call: TRBJ1-4; v_call: TRBV30; clone_size: once; d_call: TRBD1; cdr3_aa: CAWQNPRDRGSGKLFF; cdr3_nt: TGTGCCTGGCAGAACCCGCGGGACAGGGGAAGTGGAAAACTGTTTTTT
j_call: TRBJ1-3; v_call: TRBV12-5; clone_size: -; d_call: -; cdr3_aa: CASGFNSGNTIYF; cdr3_nt: TGTGCTAGTGGTTTTAACTCTGGAAACACCATATATTTT
j_call: TRBJ2-3; v_call: TRBV9; clone_size: -; d_call: -; cdr3_aa: CASSRDLGTDTQYF; cdr3_nt: TGTGCCAGCAGCAGGGACTTGGGGACAGATACGCAGTATTTT
j_call: TRBJ2-7; v_call: TRBV19; clone_size: -; d_call: -; cdr3_aa: CASSIGGASYEQYF; cdr3_nt: TGTGCCAGTAGTATCGGCGGAGCATCCTACGAGCAGTACTTC
j_call: TRBJ2-1; v_call: TRBV5-6; clone_size: -; d_call: TRBD1; cdr3_aa: CASTPSDRVINEQFF; cdr3_nt: TGTGCCAGCACCCCCTCTGACAGGGTAATCAATGAGCAGTTCTTC
j_call: TRBJ2-3; v_call: TRBV19; clone_size: -; d_call: -; cdr3_aa: CASSPTGYTDTQYF; cdr3_nt: TGTGCCAGTAGTCCGACAGGTTACACAGATACGCAGTATTTT
j_call: TRBJ2-1; v_call: TRBV30; clone_size: -; d_call: -; cdr3_aa: CASQGTGNEQFF; cdr3_nt: TGTGCCTCCCAAGGGACTGGCAATGAGCAGTTCTTC
j_call: TRBJ1-2; v_call: TRBV3-1/TRBV3-2; clone_size: -; d_call: TRBD1; cdr3_aa: CASSQERDRGYGYTF; cdr3_nt: TGTGCCAGCAGCCAAGAAAGGGACAGGGGCTATGGCTACACCTTC
j_call: TRBJ2-5; v_call: TRBV7-9; clone_size: -; d_call: -; cdr3_aa: CASSRAGEETQYF; cdr3_nt: TGTGCCAGCAGTAGGGCAGGGGAAGAGACCCAGTACTTC
j_call: TRBJ1-3; v_call: TRBV10-1; clone_size: -; d_call: -; cdr3_aa: CARRLTGTIPGAGNTIYF; cdr3_nt: TGCGCCCGCCGATTAACCGGGACAATACCAGGAGCTGGAAACACCATATATTTT
j_call: TRBJ2-7; v_call: TRBV5-1; clone_size: -; d_call: TRBD1; cdr3_aa: CASSYTQGTAYEQYF; cdr3_nt: TGCGCCAGCAGCTATACTCAAGGGACAGCCTACGAGCAGTACTTC
j_call: TRBJ2-1; v_call: TRBV1; clone_size: -; d_call: -; cdr3_aa: CTSSQVGGSPYNEQFF; cdr3_nt: TGCACCAGCAGCCAAGTCGGCGGGAGCCCCTACAATGAGCAGTTCTTC
j_call: TRBJ2-7; v_call: TRBV19; clone_size: -; d_call: -; cdr3_aa: CATAAAPYEQYF; cdr3_nt: TGTGCCACCGCGGCAGCTCCCTACGAGCAGTACTTC
j_call: TRBJ2-5; v_call: TRBV6-5; clone_size: few; d_call: TRBD1; cdr3_aa: CAASQDRRETQYF; cdr3_nt: TGTGCCGCCTCCCAGGACAGGAGGGAGACCCAGTACTTC
j_call: TRBJ2-7; v_call: TRBV30; clone_size: -; d_call: -; cdr3_aa: CAWSPRLGEQYF; cdr3_nt: TGTGCCTGGAGCCCCCGCCTAGGTGAGCAGTACTTC
j_call: TRBJ2-5; v_call: TRBV28; clone_size: -; d_call: TRBD1; cdr3_aa: CASCDRASSGTQYF; cdr3_nt: TGTGCCAGCTGCGACAGGGCCTCTTCGGGGACCCAGTACTTC
j_call: TRBJ2-7; v_call: TRBV11-2; clone_size: few; d_call: -; cdr3_aa: CASSLGSSYEQYF; cdr3_nt: TGTGCCAGCAGCTTAGGGAGCTCCTACGAGCAGTACTTC
j_call: TRBJ1-6; v_call: TRBV28; clone_size: -; d_call: TRBD1; cdr3_aa: CASSWGTGGSSPLHF; cdr3_nt: TGTGCCAGCAGTTGGGGGACAGGGGGCAGTTCACCCCTCCACTTT
j_call: TRBJ2-5; v_call: TRBV5-6; clone_size: -; d_call: TRBD2; cdr3_aa: CASSLSGTETQYF; cdr3_nt: TGTGCCAGCAGCTTGAGCGGGACCGAGACCCAGTACTTC
j_call: TRBJ1-1; v_call: TRBV5-4; clone_size: -; d_call: -; cdr3_aa: CASSLSGQTTEAFF; cdr3_nt: TGTGCCAGCAGCTTATCCGGACAGACCACTGAAGCTTTCTTT
j_call: TRBJ2-1; v_call: TRBV18; clone_size: -; d_call: TRBD1; cdr3_aa: CASSPVYRGLTYNEQFF; cdr3_nt: TGTGCCAGCTCACCGGTATACAGGGGTCTGACCTACAATGAGCAGTTCTTC
j_call: TRBJ1-6; v_call: TRBV7-9; clone_size: -; d_call: -; cdr3_aa: CASSSGGGIGSPLHF; cdr3_nt: TGTGCCAGCAGCTCAGGCGGCGGGATTGGGTCACCCCTCCACTTT
j_call: TRBJ2-7; v_call: TRBV5-1; clone_size: -; d_call: TRBD1; cdr3_aa: CASSLADRAPYEQYF; cdr3_nt: TGCGCCAGCAGCTTGGCGGACAGGGCCCCCTACGAGCAGTACTTC
j_call: TRBJ2-2; v_call: TRBV27; clone_size: -; d_call: TRBD2; cdr3_aa: CASRTLGEGWSGELFF; cdr3_nt: TGTGCCAGCAGAACCCTCGGGGAGGGTTGGTCCGGGGAGCTGTTTTTT
j_call: TRBJ2-5; v_call: TRBV5-8; clone_size: -; d_call: TRBD2; cdr3_aa: CASSSLLAGAKETQYF; cdr3_nt: TGTGCCAGCAGCTCTTTACTAGCGGGGGCTAAAGAGACCCAGTACTTC
j_call: TRBJ2-7; v_call: TRBV10-3; clone_size: -; d_call: -; cdr3_aa: CAISESNPYEQYF; cdr3_nt: TGTGCCATCAGTGAGTCTAATCCCTACGAGCAGTACTTC
j_call: TRBJ1-1; v_call: TRBV12-3/TRBV12-4; clone_size: once; d_call: -; cdr3_aa: CASSLTQNTEAFF; cdr3_nt: TGTGCCAGCAGTCTGACACAGAACACTGAAGCTTTCTTT
j_call: TRBJ2-2; v_call: TRBV30; clone_size: -; d_call: TRBD2; cdr3_aa: CAWTLAGGPTGELFF; cdr3_nt: TGTGCCTGGACCCTAGCGGGGGGGCCCACCGGGGAGCTGTTTTTT
j_call: TRBJ2-7; v_call: TRBV7-2; clone_size: -; d_call: TRBD1; cdr3_aa: CASSLSGTGGREQYF; cdr3_nt: TGTGCCAGCAGCTTATCCGGGACAGGGGGCCGCGAGCAGTACTTC
j_call: TRBJ1-6; v_call: TRBV30; clone_size: -; d_call: TRBD1; cdr3_aa: CAWSPDRGTSPLHF; cdr3_nt: TGTGCCTGGAGCCCCGACAGGGGGACTTCACCCCTCCACTTT